A selection of T cell receptor beta chains follows, all from one sample in a study of human T cells and chemical hapten exposure. TCRdb used MiXCR to reprocess the reads, holding one entry per CDR3 protein. The sample consists of around 120,000 distinct CDR3 sequences, 8.5% to 9% of them appearing once. What was sequenced was whole blood. The source of these receptors is a human donor in good health. Some clones in this sample may be carry-over from other donors' samples. Each CDR3 is given with its conserved first and last residue. The D gene is left open where the match is weak. The size of a clone is reported for some rows only, either as once, few or many, or as a class for expanded clones.

D gene | J gene | clone size | V gene | CDR3 protein | CDR3 DNA
. | TRBJ2-2 | few | TRBV7-9 | CASSLPENSNTGELFF | TGTGCCAGCAGCTTACCTGAGAACTCGAACACCGGGGAGCTGTTTTTT
TRBD1 | TRBJ1-1 | few | TRBV29-1 | CSVRKQGLNTEAFF | TGCAGCGTTCGCAAACAGGGGTTGAACACTGAAGCTTTCTTT
TRBD1 | TRBJ1-5 | many | TRBV7-9 | CASSLQGDSNQPQHF | TGTGCCAGCAGCTTACAGGGGGATAGCAATCAGCCCCAGCATTTT
. | TRBJ2-7 | . | TRBV12-3/TRBV12-4 | CASSLRGLGDYEQYF | TGTGCCAGCAGTTTACGAGGGCTGGGGGACTACGAGCAGTACTTC
. | TRBJ1-1 | few | TRBV5-1 | CASSLPDGAEAFF | TGCGCCAGCAGCTTACCCGACGGGGCGGAAGCTTTCTTT
. | TRBJ2-4 | many | TRBV12-3/TRBV12-4 | CASSPSGGLAKNIQYF | TGTGCCAGCAGTCCCTCGGGGGGCCTAGCCAAAAACATTCAGTACTTC
. | TRBJ2-1 | many | TRBV6-4 | CASSDFRGGVNEQFF | TGTGCCAGCAGTGACTTCAGGGGTGGTGTGAATGAGCAGTTCTTC
. | TRBJ2-3 | few | TRBV29-1 | CSGVGPGGQSTDTQYF | TGCAGCGGTGTGGGGCCGGGAGGACAGAGCACAGATACGCAGTATTTT
. | TRBJ2-2 | few | TRBV4-1 | CASSQARRTSNTGELFF | TGCGCCAGCAGCCAAGCGCGGAGGACCTCGAACACCGGGGAGCTGTTTTTT
. | TRBJ2-7 | many | TRBV7-6 | CASSLGTEEYF | TGTGCCAGCAGCTTAGGGACGGAAGAGTACTTC
. | TRBJ2-7 | few | TRBV12-3/TRBV12-4 | CASSLPVGEQYF | TGTGCCAGCAGTTTACCCGTGGGGGAGCAGTACTTC
. | TRBJ2-7 | . | TRBV5-1 | CASSLVPWTYDYEQYF | TGCGCCAGCAGCTTGGTGCCATGGACTTATGACTACGAGCAGTACTTC
TRBD1 | TRBJ1-6 | few | TRBV12-5 | CASGLVPLGQGDNSPLHF | TGTGCTAGTGGTTTGGTACCCCTGGGACAGGGGGATAATTCACCCCTCCACTTT
TRBD2 | TRBJ2-4 | many | TRBV20-1 | CSAAWTSGSIQYF | TGCAGTGCTGCCTGGACTAGCGGGAGCATTCAGTACTTC
. | TRBJ2-1 | few | TRBV29-1 | CSVEDQEGLSEQFF | TGCAGCGTTGAAGATCAGGAGGGCCTCAGTGAGCAGTTCTTC
. | TRBJ1-1 | many | TRBV27 | CASSLSGTLNTEAFF | TGTGCCAGCAGTTTATCCGGGACACTGAACACTGAAGCTTTCTTT
TRBD2 | TRBJ2-3 | . | TRBV7-2 | CASSATSGRSDTQYF | TGTGCCAGCAGCGCCACTAGCGGGAGGTCAGATACGCAGTATTTT
TRBD1 | TRBJ1-1 | few | TRBV5-1 | CASSPTGTATEAFF | TGCGCCAGCAGCCCCACCGGGACAGCCACTGAAGCTTTCTTT
. | TRBJ2-2 | . | TRBV7-9 | CASSPRQNTGELFF | TGTGCCAGCAGCCCTCGACAGAACACCGGGGAGCTGTTTTTT
TRBD2 | TRBJ2-2 | few | TRBV5-1 | CASSPPPGGSLSGELFF | TGCGCCAGCAGCCCCCCCCCTGGCGGGAGTTTATCCGGGGAGCTGTTTTTT
TRBD2 | TRBJ2-7 | . | TRBV4-2 | CASSQAGTSDEQYF | TGTGCCAGCAGCCAGGCTGGGACTAGCGACGAGCAGTACTTC
. | TRBJ2-7 | few | TRBV7-9 | CASSLEGGGGHEQYF | TGTGCCAGCAGCTTAGAAGGAGGGGGCGGCCACGAGCAGTACTTC
. | TRBJ1-6 | few | TRBV4-3 | CASSQDLGAGARSYNSPLHF | TGCGCCAGCAGCCAAGATCTGGGGGCAGGGGCTCGCTCCTATAATTCACCCCTCCACTTT
TRBD2 | TRBJ2-7 | many | TRBV5-4 | CASSLAGLAREQYF | TGTGCCAGCAGCTTAGCGGGACTAGCCCGCGAGCAGTACTTC
TRBD1 | TRBJ1-5 | many | TRBV6-1 | CASGRQGGNQPQHF | TGTGCCAGCGGAAGACAGGGGGGCAATCAGCCCCAGCATTTT
. | TRBJ2-1 | . | TRBV19 | CASSISLHEGPFF | TGTGCCAGTAGTATATCCCTCCACGAAGGTCCGTTCTTC
. | TRBJ2-7 | few | TRBV27 | CASSFGGGRSYEQYF | TGTGCCAGCAGTTTTGGGGGAGGACGATCCTACGAGCAGTACTTC